The rows below give T cell receptor beta chains drawn from one sample of a study of STAT5B mutations in CD4+ large granular lymphocyte leukemia. The protocol was immunoSEQ multiplex PCR, while the TCRdb copy is restricted to in-frame clones and leaves out a portion. The data contain some 21,000 clones, about 79% of them singletons. Sample: CD4+ T cells from blood buffy coats. These receptors came from a human donor in good health. The conserved cysteine and the conserved F or W are not part of the CDR3 here. Clone size is shown for a subset of rows, as once, few, many or a class of expanded clone.

j_call | clone_size | v_call | cdr3_aa
TRBJ2-1 | NA | TRBV2 | ASTVINEQF
TRBJ2-7 | NA | TRBV13 | ASRDSGRAGEQY
TRBJ1-3 | NA | TRBV5-1 | ASSLDGSSGNTIY
TRBJ2-1 | NA | TRBV5-6 | ASIPNWGGPNEQF
TRBJ2-1 | NA | TRBV27 | ASSLTGAFFYNEQF
NA | NA | TRBV5-4 | ASSTGFSEQY
TRBJ2-7 | NA | TRBV30 | AWSIWRGSEQY
TRBJ1-2 | NA | TRBV27 | ASSFDGGFGYT
TRBJ2-3 | NA | TRBV9 | ASSGLDTDTQY
TRBJ2-1 | NA | TRBV27 | ASPPSRDSYNEQF
TRBJ2-6 | NA | TRBV25-1 | ASSEGANGANVLT
TRBJ1-4 | NA | TRBV10-3 | AISEDGGLGKLF
TRBJ1-4 | NA | TRBV19 | ASSIAPGEKLF
TRBJ2-7 | NA | TRBV5-6 | ASQTGESSEQY
TRBJ1-1 | NA | TRBV30 | AWKGITEAF
TRBJ2-3 | NA | TRBV7-9 | ASSLKTGGFLDTQY
TRBJ2-5 | NA | TRBV7-2 | ASSQIRETQY
TRBJ1-2 | NA | TRBV25-1 | ASSESGRGQGLGYT
TRBJ1-4 | NA | TRBV19 | ATSGTGEEKLF
TRBJ2-6 | few | TRBV11-3 | ASSLMT
TRBJ1-1 | NA | TRBV5-6 | ASSLDRAGNGF
TRBJ2-1 | once | TRBV28 | ASRYRYNEQF
TRBJ2-7 | NA | TRBV5-3 | ARSAGGNEQY
TRBJ2-5 | once | TRBV7-7 | ASSLVGETQY
TRBJ2-7 | NA | TRBV7-2 | ASLGVTRKSAGEQY
TRBJ2-3 | NA | TRBV28 | ASTGGGTDTQY
TRBJ2-3 | few | TRBV5-6 | ASSKDRRTDTQY
TRBJ1-4 | NA | TRBV9 | ASSVFTGDNEKLF
TRBJ2-7 | NA | TRBV29-1 | SAELGGREQY
TRBJ1-1 | few | TRBV29-1 | SVATGTQNTEAF
TRBJ2-6 | NA | TRBV27 | ASRRLAGGESGANVLT
TRBJ2-3 | NA | TRBV30 | AWSSGRAVSADTQY
TRBJ1-1 | once | TRBV6-1 | ASSRDGLNTEAF
TRBJ2-7 | NA | TRBV7-8 | ASSTQGSPYEQY
TRBJ2-2 | NA | TRBV9 | ASSRGQAHANTGELF
TRBJ2-3 | once | TRBV5-1 | ASSLEARGTDTQY
TRBJ2-1 | NA | TRBV30 | AWRGSTGINEQF
TRBJ1-5 | once | TRBV6-1 | ASKGQKNSNQPQH
TRBJ2-2 | few | TRBV19 | ASSMDGELF
TRBJ2-3 | NA | TRBV6-6 | ASSYGGQSSLAQY
TRBJ1-5 | few | TRBV5-8 | ASSLRTSNQPQH
TRBJ1-5 | few | TRBV2 | ASSGQLEQPQH
TRBJ1-1 | NA | TRBV14 | ASSLRGAAYTEAF
TRBJ2-7 | NA | TRBV18 | ASSPGLAQDHEQY
TRBJ2-2 | NA | TRBV19 | ASSLLAGSNTGELF
TRBJ2-3 | NA | TRBV28 | ASRPYHGFTDTQY
TRBJ2-5 | NA | TRBV11-3 | ASSLGGGLETQY
TRBJ2-1 | NA | TRBV7-9 | ASSFFGGRSYNEQF
TRBJ1-2 | NA | TRBV19 | ASSMNINYGYT
TRBJ2-7 | NA | TRBV29-1 | SAGTGREQY
TRBJ1-5 | few | TRBV6-6 | ASSYSRGGAQPQH
TRBJ1-2 | NA | TRBV28 | ASYQGYGYT
TRBJ1-1 | NA | TRBV11-2 | ASSLLELNTEAF
TRBJ1-4 | NA | TRBV5-1 | ASSLSLAGIEKLF
TRBJ2-6 | once | TRBV28 | ASSFGQGLVGANVLT
TRBJ2-7 | NA | TRBV11-3 | ASSLDQLAGEQY